A single sample is the source of the 27 T cell receptor beta chains below, sequenced in a study of immune characterization of retroperitoneal liposarcoma. Each CDR3 protein gets one entry after TCRdb re-called the PCR reads with MiXCR. Of about 10,000 distinct CDR3 sequences in the sample, under 35% were seen once. Sequenced input: tumor tissue. The receptors shown here come from a male donor with retroperitoneal liposarcoma.

The rearrangement links TRBV6-1 to TRBJ2-3; 7 nucleotides line up with TRBD1. The DNA end is more similar to TRBJ2-7, so the J call may be wrong. The CDR3 sequence is 16 residues long. CDR1 is MNHNS, CDR2 SASEGT, per germline. The chain's CDR3 is CASSRGGQSTGYEQYF. Here the CDR3 DNA reads TGTGCCAGCAGCCGTGGGGGACAGTCGACTGGCTACGAGCAGTACTTC.

As concerns this clonotype: Relative to the germline gene, one junction end is altered; a read error may explain this. This chain's CDR3 is CASSPNGQVKAHF. CDR3 sequence (DNA): TGTGCCAGCAGCCCTAACGGACAGGTTAAAGCCCACTTC. J is TRBJ2-1 and V is TRBV28; 7 positions match TRBD1. This CDR3 has 13 residues. From germline, CDR1 is MDHEN and CDR2 SYDVKM.

V gene TRBV12-3 or TRBV12-4 combines with J gene TRBJ2-3; 9 bases fit TRBD2. The CDR3 runs 12 residues. Trimming cost V 6 bases and J 5 bases; bases outside gene matches: 0. CDR3 loop: CASRTSGDTQYF. The CDR3 DNA sequence: TGTGCCAGCAGGACTAGCGGAGATACGCAGTATTTT.

This clonotype is medium-sized within its sample. The chain joins TRBV6-1 to TRBJ2-6; no firm D call. Germline lookup yields CDR1 MNHNS and CDR2 SASEGT. The CDR3 is made up of 16 amino acids. V shed 3 bases and J shed 0 bases, with 9 bases lying between them. CDR3 sequence (DNA): TGTGCCAGCAGTGAGGCGAGGCTCTCTGGGGCCAACGTCCTGACTTTC. It translates to CASSEARLSGANVLTF.

This clonotype was seen repeatedly, ten times or more. The chain recombines TRBV6-1 with TRBJ1-2; TRBD1 is a possible D gene (5 bases). V shed 4 bases and J shed 7 bases, with 16 bases lying between them. Germline V gives CDR1 MNHNS, CDR2 SASEGT. The CDR3 spans 14 residues. CDR3 nucleotide sequence: TGTGCCAGCAGTGCTCGGTCGTGGGGCGGTGGCTACACCTTC. Protein: CASSARSWGGGYTF.

In this sample, this clonotype turned up many times. The chain recombines TRBV7-9 with TRBJ1-2; D not resolved. The germline CDR1 and CDR2 sequences are SEHNR and FQNEAQ (reference sequence). Between the trimmed V and J ends, which lost 7 bases and 4 bases, there was a span of 13 bases. This CDR3 contains 13 residues. CDR3 in DNA: TGTGCCAGCACTCCAACCCCTTTCTATGGCTACACCTTC. Translated: CASTPTPFYGYTF.

This chain uses TRBV6-5 with TRBJ2-5; TRBD1 matches at 10 bases. In germline, CDR1 is MNHEY, CDR2 SVGAGI. The CDR3 extends over 16 amino acids. J gave up 11 bases and V 0 bases, and 12 bases lay outside the gene matches. As DNA, the CDR3 is TGTGCCAGCAGTTACTCCGTTTCGGGACAGGGGTCAGAGCAGTACTTC. This sequence encodes CASSYSVSGQGSEQYF.

V gene TRBV6-1 combines with J gene TRBJ1-6; D is possibly TRBD1 (6 bases). Germline CDR1 and CDR2: MNHNS and SASEGT. This CDR3 region has 14 residues. Trimming left V 2 bases short and J 7 bases short, with 9 bases between. The CDR3 protein is CASSERGRNSPLHF. The CDR3 DNA follows: TGTGCCAGCAGTGAACGGGGGCGGAATTCACCCCTCCACTTT.

The chain employs TRBV6-6 and TRBJ1-2, with 8 bases matching TRBD1. Germline V CDR1 and CDR2: MNHNY, SVGAGI (reference sequence). The trim removed 2 bases at V and 4 bases at J, leaving 6 bases unmatched. This CDR3 has 15 amino acids. CDR3 region: CASSYLRQGSYGYTF. The CDR3, as DNA: TGTGCCAGCAGTTACCTCCGACAGGGGTCCTATGGCTACACCTTC.

CDR3 bases: TGTGCCAGCAGTTTTTGGGGGGAGCCGTACTACAATGAGCAGTTCTTC. Encoded protein: CASSFWGEPYYNEQFF. The chain couples TRBV12-3 or TRBV12-4 to TRBJ2-1; TRBD2 might be the D (6 bases). This CDR3 spans 16 amino acids. V lost 3 bases, J lost 3 bases, and 15 bases lay in between.

The V and J genes are TRBV27 and TRBJ2-7; 9 nucleotides line up with TRBD2. V trimming: 3 bases; J trimming: 7 bases; junction bases outside the gene matches: 10. Germline lookup yields CDR1 MNHEY and CDR2 SMNVEV (reference sequence). The CDR3 runs to 15 residues. CDR3 DNA: TGTGCCAGCAGTTTTTTGCGGGAGGGCTACAATGAGCAGTACTTC. Its protein product is CASSFLREGYNEQYF.

This clonotype was found many times. This chain joins TRBV7-8 and TRBJ2-7, with 8 bases fitting TRBD2. Germline V gives CDR1 SGHVS, CDR2 FQNEAQ. The CDR3 is made up of 15 amino acids. Trimming cost V 4 bases and J 2 bases; bases outside gene matches: 7. DNA for the CDR3: TGTGCCAGCAGCTGGGCCTTCGGGAGGGCCTACGAGCAGTACTTC. It yields the protein CASSWAFGRAYEQYF.

The chain uses TRBV27 and TRBJ1-1; D not certain. Germline loops: CDR1 MNHEY, CDR2 SMNVEV (reference sequence). The ends were cut back, 5 bases at V and 2 bases at J, with 9 bases in the middle. The CDR3 has 13 residues. Here the CDR3 DNA reads TGTGCCAGCAGTATCCGGGGTAACACTGAAGCTTTCTTT. Translating gives CASSIRGNTEAFF.

The rearrangement links TRBV12-3 or TRBV12-4 to TRBJ2-5, with D possibly TRBD1 on 5 matching bases. The tail of the sequence fits TRBJ2-7 better, so the J call may be wrong. The CDR3 totals 14 residues. The CDR3 DNA is TGTGCCAGCAGCCGATCCCGCAGGGCGAGCGAGCAGTACTTC. It codes for CASSRSRRASEQYF.

The chain carries TRBV27 and TRBJ2-1, with D perhaps matching TRBD2 (5 bases). Trimming pared 3 bases from V and 1 base from J, leaving 10 bases between. Germline-derived CDR1 and CDR2 are MNHEY and SMNVEV (reference sequence). The CDR3 covers 15 residues. The CDR3 DNA is TGTGCCAGCAGTTTGTGGCAGCGGTCCTACAATGAGCAGTTCTTC. It is translated as CASSLWQRSYNEQFF.

There are many counts of this clonotype. The rearrangement links TRBV7-2 to TRBJ2-1; D tentatively fits TRBD1 or TRBD2 (6 bases each). Germline CDR1 SGHTA, CDR2 FQGNSA. The CDR3 runs 13 residues. V lost 5 bases, J lost 10 bases, and 15 bases lay in between. This CDR3 reads CASSLDGGYEQFF. The CDR3 nucleotides read TGTGCCAGCAGCCTCGACGGGGGCTACGAGCAGTTCTTC.

By frequency in the sample, this clonotype is medium-sized (0.01 to 0.1%). This chain uses TRBV6-1 with TRBJ2-5, with 7 nucleotides matching TRBD1. The CDR3 runs 14 residues. Germline trimming cut 4 bases from V and 3 bases from J; bases unmatched to any gene: 5. Germline V gene lookup returns CDR1 MNHNS and CDR2 SASEGT. CDR3 in DNA: TGTGCCAGCAGTGCGGGACAGATAAAAGAGACCCAGTACTTC. As protein: CASSAGQIKETQYF.

This clonotype was counted a few times. CDR3 bases: TGTGCCAGCAGCTTAGGGCCAGTACAAGAGACCCAGTACTTC. It specifies CASSLGPVQETQYF. This chain connects TRBV11-2 to TRBJ2-5; no firm D call. CDR1 is SGHAT and CDR2 is FQNNGV in the germline V gene. The V and J ends lost 1 base and 2 bases respectively, with 8 bases between them. CDR3 length: 14 amino acids.

The chain couples TRBV6-1 to TRBJ1-1; unclear D gene. Germline V gene lookup returns CDR1 MNHNS and CDR2 SASEGT. The CDR3 is made up of 14 amino acids. V was trimmed by 6 bases and J by 6 bases, leaving 17 bases between them. CDR3 DNA sequence: TGTGCCAGCAGCCAAAGAGAGGGCGTACCTGAAGCTTTCTTT. This translates into CASSQREGVPEAFF.

About this clonotype itself: Possible read error: a much larger clone is one base away. The chain has TRBV7-2 and TRBJ1-2; D gene uncertain. From germline, CDR1 is SGHTA and CDR2 FQGNSA. This CDR3 is built from 12 residues. Here the CDR3 DNA reads TGTGCCAGCAGCTTCATCGGGTATGGCTACAGCTTC. Translating it yields CASSFIGYGYSF.

This clonotype counts as medium-sized. The chain uses TRBV6-1 and TRBJ2-1, with 8 bases lining up with TRBD1. CDR1 and CDR2 from the germline V gene are MNHNS and SASEGT. The CDR3 contains 14 residues. Trimming took 6 bases from V and 13 from J; bases not matched to a gene: 14. CDR3 amino acids: CASRRTGIVETQFF. DNA for the CDR3: TGTGCCAGCAGAAGGACAGGGATTGTGGAGACCCAGTTCTTC.

This clonotype is categorized as medium-sized (0.01 to 0.1%). The genes are TRBV12-3 or TRBV12-4 and TRBJ2-5, with D hard to call. Trimming took off 4 bases at V and 12 bases at J, with 6 bases between the two ends. CDR3 length: 9 residues. CDR3: CASSSTEYF. The CDR3 DNA follows: TGTGCCAGCAGTTCGACGGAGTACTTC.

Note on this clonotype: A read error is likely, as this CDR3 ends without the conserved phenylalanine or tryptophan. No DNA is shown, since the ends of the CDR3 on it are uncertain; the CDR3 is the one TCRdb lists. This chain connects TRBV6-6 to TRBJ2-1. The CDR3 numbers 8 amino acids, ends counted. CDR1 is MNHNY, CDR2 SVGAGI, per germline (reference sequence). CDR3 loop: CASSYSNY.

This clonotype is medium-sized (0.01 to 0.1%). The chain joins TRBV6-1 to TRBJ1-4; no clear D gene. The germline V gene encodes CDR1 MNHNS and CDR2 SASEGT. The CDR3 sequence is 13 residues long. The V end was cut by 5 bases, the J end by 7 bases, with 11 bases between. CDR3 amino acids: CASSTNSFEKLFF. As DNA, the CDR3 is TGTGCCAGCAGTACGAACAGCTTTGAAAAACTGTTTTTT.

By sample fraction, this clonotype is medium-sized. The genes are TRBV6-1 and TRBJ2-1, with 13 positions matching TRBD2. The J call may be faulty, since TRBJ2-7 better matches the DNA end. In germline, CDR1 is MNHNS, CDR2 SASEGT. The CDR3 extends over 16 amino acids. The CDR3 loop reads CASIPRGLAGVHEQYF. The CDR3 DNA reads TGTGCCAGCATCCCGAGAGGACTAGCGGGAGTCCACGAGCAGTACTTC.

Many counts were recorded for this clonotype. V gene TRBV6-6 combines with J gene TRBJ1-1; 7 bases match TRBD1. In germline, CDR1 is MNHNY, CDR2 SVGAGI (reference sequence). The CDR3 has 15 residues. The V segment lost 1 base and the J segment 11 bases; nucleotides outside the gene matches: 13. CDR3 DNA: TGTGCCAGCAGTTACTTGTCGGCAGGGGGTCCCGGGGCTTTCTTT. This sequence encodes CASSYLSAGGPGAFF.

This clonotype came up a few times. This chain links TRBV6-1 with TRBJ1-2; TRBD1 matches at 9 bases. V gave up 10 bases and J gave up 6 bases; unmatched junction bases: 6. This CDR3 has 12 residues. Germline CDR1 reads MNHNS; CDR2 reads SASEGT. The CDR3 loop reads CATRQGDDGYTF. The CDR3, as DNA: TGTGCCACTAGACAGGGGGACGATGGCTACACCTTC.